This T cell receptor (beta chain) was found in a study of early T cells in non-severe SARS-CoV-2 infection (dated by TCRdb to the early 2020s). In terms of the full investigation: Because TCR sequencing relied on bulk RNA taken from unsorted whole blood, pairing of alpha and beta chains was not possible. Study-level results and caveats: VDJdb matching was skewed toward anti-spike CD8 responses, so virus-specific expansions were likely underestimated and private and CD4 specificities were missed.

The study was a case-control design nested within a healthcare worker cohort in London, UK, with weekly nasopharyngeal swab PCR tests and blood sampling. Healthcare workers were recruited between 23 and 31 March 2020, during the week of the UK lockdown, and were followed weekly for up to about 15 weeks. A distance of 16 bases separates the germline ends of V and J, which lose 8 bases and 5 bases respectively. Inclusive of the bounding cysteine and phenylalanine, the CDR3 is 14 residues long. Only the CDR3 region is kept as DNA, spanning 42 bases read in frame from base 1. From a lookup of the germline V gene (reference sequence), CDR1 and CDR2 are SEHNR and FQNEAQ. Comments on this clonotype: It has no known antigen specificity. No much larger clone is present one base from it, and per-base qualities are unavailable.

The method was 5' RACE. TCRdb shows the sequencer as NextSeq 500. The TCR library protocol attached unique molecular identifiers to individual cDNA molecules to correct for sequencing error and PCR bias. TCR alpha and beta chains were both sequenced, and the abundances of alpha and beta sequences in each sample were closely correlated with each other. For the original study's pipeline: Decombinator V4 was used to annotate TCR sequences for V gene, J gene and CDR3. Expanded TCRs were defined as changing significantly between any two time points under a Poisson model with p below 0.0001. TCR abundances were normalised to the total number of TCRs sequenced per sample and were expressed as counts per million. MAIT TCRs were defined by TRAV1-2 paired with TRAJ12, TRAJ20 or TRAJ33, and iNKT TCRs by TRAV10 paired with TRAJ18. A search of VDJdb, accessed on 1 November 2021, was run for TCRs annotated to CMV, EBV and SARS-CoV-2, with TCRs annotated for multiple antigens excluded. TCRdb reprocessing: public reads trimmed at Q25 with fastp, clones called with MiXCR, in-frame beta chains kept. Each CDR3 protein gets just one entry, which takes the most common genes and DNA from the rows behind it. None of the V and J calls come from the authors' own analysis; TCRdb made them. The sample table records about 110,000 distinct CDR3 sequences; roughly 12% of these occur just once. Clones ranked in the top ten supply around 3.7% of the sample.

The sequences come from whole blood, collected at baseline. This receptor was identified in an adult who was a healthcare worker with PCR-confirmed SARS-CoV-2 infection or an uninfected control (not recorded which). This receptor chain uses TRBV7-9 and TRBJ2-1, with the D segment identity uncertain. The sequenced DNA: TGTGCCAGCCGAGTTATTGACGGCCACAATGAGCAGTTCTTC. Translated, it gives CASRVIDGHNEQFF.